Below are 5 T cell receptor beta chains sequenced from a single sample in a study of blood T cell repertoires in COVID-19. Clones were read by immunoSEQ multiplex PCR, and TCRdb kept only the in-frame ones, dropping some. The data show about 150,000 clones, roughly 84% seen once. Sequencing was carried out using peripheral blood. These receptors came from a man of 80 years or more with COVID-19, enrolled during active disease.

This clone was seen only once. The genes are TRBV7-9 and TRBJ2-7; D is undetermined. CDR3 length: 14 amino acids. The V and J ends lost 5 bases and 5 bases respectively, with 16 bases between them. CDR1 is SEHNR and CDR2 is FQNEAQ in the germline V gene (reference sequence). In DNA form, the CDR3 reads TGTGCCAGCAGCCTCCGTAGGCTCAGCGACGAGCAGTACTTC. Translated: CASSLRRLSDEQYF.

The CDR3 region has the DNA TGTGCCAGCAGCCTCGGGACTTCCTCCGCCACAGATACGCAGTATTTT. Amino acids: CASSLGTSSATDTQYF. V is TRBV9 and J is TRBJ2-3; D perhaps matches TRBD2 (6 bases). V dropped 4 bases and J dropped 2 bases, with 17 bases sitting between them. Germline V gene lookup returns CDR1 SGDLS and CDR2 YYNGEE. This CDR3 has 16 amino acids.

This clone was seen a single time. CDR3 amino acids: CASSQYTSGGADTQYF. As DNA, the CDR3 is TGTGCCAGCAGCCAATATACTAGCGGGGGAGCAGATACGCAGTATTTT. The genes are TRBV3-1 (or the pseudogene TRBV3-2) and TRBJ2-3; 11 bases are shared with TRBD2. Losses at the gene ends were 2 bases for V and 4 bases for J; bases not matched to a gene: 5. This CDR3 has 16 residues. CDR1 and CDR2 from the germline V gene are LGHDT and YNNKEL (reference sequence).

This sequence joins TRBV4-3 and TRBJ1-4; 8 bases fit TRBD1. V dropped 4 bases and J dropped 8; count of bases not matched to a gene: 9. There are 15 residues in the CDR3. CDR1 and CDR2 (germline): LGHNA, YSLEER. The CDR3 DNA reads TGCGCCAGCAGCCGGTTAGACAGGGGAAGAGAAAAACTGTTTTTT. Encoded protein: CASSRLDRGREKLFF.

This CDR3 reads CASSFEGAGNEQFF. The CDR3 nucleotides are TGTGCCAGCAGCTTCGAGGGGGCCGGGAATGAGCAGTTCTTC. The chain carries TRBV5-6 and TRBJ2-1, with 7 bases fitting TRBD1. Germline lookup yields CDR1 SGHDT and CDR2 YYEEEE. V dropped 2 bases and J dropped 7; count of bases not matched to a gene: 6. The CDR3 consists of 14 residues.